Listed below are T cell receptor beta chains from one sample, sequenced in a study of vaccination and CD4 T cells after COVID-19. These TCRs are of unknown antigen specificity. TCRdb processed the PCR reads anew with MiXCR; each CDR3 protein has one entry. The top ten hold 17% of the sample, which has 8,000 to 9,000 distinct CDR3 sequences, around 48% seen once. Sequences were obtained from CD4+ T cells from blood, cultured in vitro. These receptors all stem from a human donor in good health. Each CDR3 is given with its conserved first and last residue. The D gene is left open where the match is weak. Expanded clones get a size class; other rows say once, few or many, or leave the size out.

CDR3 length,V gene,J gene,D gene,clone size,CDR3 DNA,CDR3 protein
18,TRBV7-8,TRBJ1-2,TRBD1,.,TGTGCCAGCAGCGTACGGGGGACAGACATTTCCGATAACTATGGCTACACCTTC,CASSVRGTDISDNYGYTF
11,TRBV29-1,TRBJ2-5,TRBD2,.,TGCAGCGCGGGGGAGGGAACCTCCCAGTACTTC,CSAGEGTSQYF
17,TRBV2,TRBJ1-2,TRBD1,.,TGTGCCAGCAGTGAAACCCAAACAGGGGGACTTGACTATGGCTACACCTTC,CASSETQTGGLDYGYTF
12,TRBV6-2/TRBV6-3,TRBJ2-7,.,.,TGTGCCAGCAGTAAAACTACACCAGAGCAGTACTTC,CASSKTTPEQYF
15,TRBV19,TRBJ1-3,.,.,TGTGCCAGTAACCGGGGGACTTACCCTGGAAACACCATATATTTT,CASNRGTYPGNTIYF
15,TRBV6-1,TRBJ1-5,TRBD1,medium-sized,TGTGCCACCAAAAACTCACAGGGGAGCAATCAGCCCCAGCATTTT,CATKNSQGSNQPQHF
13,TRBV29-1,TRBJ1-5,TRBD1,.,TGCAGCGTAAGACAGGGAGGCAATCAGCCCCAGCATTTT,CSVRQGGNQPQHF
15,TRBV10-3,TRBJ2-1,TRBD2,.,TGTGCCATCAATATTGGCGGGAGCTCCTACAATGAGCAGTTCTTC,CAINIGGSSYNEQFF
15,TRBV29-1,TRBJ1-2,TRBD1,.,TGCAGCGTTTACCGGGACAGCCTCCTTAACTATGGCTACACCTTC,CSVYRDSLLNYGYTF
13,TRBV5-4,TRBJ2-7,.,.,TGTGCCAGCAGCCTTGGAGCGGGCGGCGAGCAGTACTTC,CASSLGAGGEQYF